The clone carrying this T cell receptor beta chain was observed once. The antigen remains unidentified. This record belongs to a study of read filtering for tumor transcriptome and immune sequencing. Study-level background: R-ISS stage counts were eight or nine for I, 15 to 20 for II, more than 5 for III. IR-seq gave about 3.5 to 10.27 million TCR reads per sample; RNA-seq gave about 75 to 1,300. Overall study results and limits: Without single-read clonotypes, shared clonotype proportions correlated more between IR-seq and RNA-seq. This fraction held mixed bone marrow immune cells after CD138-negative sorting.

Molecular barcoded adaptors covering alpha/delta and beta/gamma chains were used on 400 ng RNA. TCRdb reanalysed the reads using MiXCR and keeps one entry per CDR3 protein. Of fewer than 150,000 distinct CDR3 sequences detected, over 10% appear once; the ten largest clones hold roughly 9.6%. This CDR3 is built from 14 residues. The trim removed 9 bases at V and 7 bases at J, leaving 6 bases unmatched. CDR1 LNHDA and CDR2 SQIVND come from the germline V gene (reference sequence). Material: a population of CD138-negative cells sorted from bone marrow. This sequence was found in a donor at least 40 years old with multiple myeloma. The chain is built from TRBV19 and TRBJ2-3, with TRBD2 matching 14 bases. This CDR3 is CARKGTSGSYTQYF. CDR3 nucleotide sequence: TGTGCCAGGAAAGGGACTAGCGGGAGTTATACGCAGTATTTT.